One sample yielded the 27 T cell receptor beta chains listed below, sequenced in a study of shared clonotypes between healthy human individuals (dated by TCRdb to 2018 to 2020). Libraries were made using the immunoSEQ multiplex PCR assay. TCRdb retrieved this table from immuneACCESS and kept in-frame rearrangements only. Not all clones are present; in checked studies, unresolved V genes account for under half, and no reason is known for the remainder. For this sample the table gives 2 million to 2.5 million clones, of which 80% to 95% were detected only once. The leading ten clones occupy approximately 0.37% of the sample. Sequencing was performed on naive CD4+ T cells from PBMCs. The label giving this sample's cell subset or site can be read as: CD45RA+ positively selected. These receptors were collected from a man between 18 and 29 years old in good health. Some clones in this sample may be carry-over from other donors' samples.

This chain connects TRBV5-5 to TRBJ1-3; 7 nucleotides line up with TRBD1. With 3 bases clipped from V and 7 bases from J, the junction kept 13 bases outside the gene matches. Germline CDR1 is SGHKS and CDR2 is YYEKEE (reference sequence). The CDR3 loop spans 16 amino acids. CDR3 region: CASSSTPGQWSNTIYF. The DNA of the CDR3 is TGTGCCAGCAGCTCGACCCCGGGACAGTGGAGCAACACCATATATTTT. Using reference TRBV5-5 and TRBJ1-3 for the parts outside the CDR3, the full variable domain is DAGVTQSPTHLIKTRGQQVTLRCSPISGHKSVSWYQQVLGQGPQFIFQYYEKEERGRGNFPDRFSARQFPNYSSELNVNALLLGDSALYLCASSSTPGQWSNTIYFGEGSWLTVV.

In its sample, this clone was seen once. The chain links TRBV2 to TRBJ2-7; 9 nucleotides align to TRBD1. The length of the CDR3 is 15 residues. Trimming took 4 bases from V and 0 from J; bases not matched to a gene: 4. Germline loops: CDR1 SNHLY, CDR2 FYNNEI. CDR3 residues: CASSAATGGSYEQYF. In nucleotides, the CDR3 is TGTGCCAGCAGTGCGGCGACAGGGGGCTCCTACGAGCAGTACTTC. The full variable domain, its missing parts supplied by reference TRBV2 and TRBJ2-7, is EPEVTQTPSHQVTQMGQEVILRCVPISNHLYFYWYRQILGQKVEFLVSFYNNEISEKSEIFDDQFSVERPDGSNFTLKIRSTKLEDSAMYFCASSAATGGSYEQYFGPGTRLTVT.

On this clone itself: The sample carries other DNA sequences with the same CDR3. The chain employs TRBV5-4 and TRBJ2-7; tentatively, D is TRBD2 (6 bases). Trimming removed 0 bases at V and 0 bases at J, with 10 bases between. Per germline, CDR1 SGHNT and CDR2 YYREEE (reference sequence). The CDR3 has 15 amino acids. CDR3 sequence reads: CASSLVRGFSYEQYF. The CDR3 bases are TGTGCCAGCAGCTTGGTTCGGGGGTTCTCCTACGAGCAGTACTTC.

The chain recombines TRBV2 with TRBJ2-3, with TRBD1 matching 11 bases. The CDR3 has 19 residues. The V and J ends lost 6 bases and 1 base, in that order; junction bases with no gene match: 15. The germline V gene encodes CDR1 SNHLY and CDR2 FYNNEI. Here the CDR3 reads CASRGGQGATGGGTDTQYF. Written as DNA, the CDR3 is TGTGCCAGCAGAGGAGGACAGGGGGCCACCGGGGGGGGCACAGATACGCAGTATTTT.

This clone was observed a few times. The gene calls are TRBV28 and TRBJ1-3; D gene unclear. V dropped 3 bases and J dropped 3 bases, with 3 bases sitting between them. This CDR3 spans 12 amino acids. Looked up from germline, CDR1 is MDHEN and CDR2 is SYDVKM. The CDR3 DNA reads TGTGCCAGCAGTTTCGGTGGAAACACCATATATTTT. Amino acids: CASSFGGNTIYF.

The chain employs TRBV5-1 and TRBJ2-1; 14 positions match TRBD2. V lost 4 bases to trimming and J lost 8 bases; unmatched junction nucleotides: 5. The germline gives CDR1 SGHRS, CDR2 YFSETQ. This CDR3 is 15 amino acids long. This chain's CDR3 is CASSPGLAGDYEQFF. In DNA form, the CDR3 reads TGCGCCAGCAGCCCGGGACTAGCGGGAGACTATGAGCAGTTCTTC.

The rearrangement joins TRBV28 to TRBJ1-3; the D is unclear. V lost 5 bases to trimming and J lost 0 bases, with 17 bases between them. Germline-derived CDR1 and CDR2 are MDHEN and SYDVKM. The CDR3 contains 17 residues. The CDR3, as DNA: TGTGCCAGCAGTCCTCCGGGGTTGGCCTACTCTGGAAACACCATATATTTT. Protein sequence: CASSPPGLAYSGNTIYF.

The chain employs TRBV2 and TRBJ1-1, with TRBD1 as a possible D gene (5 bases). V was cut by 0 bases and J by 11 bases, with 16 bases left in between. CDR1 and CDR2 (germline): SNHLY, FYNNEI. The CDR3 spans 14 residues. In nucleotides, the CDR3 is TGTGCCAGCAGTGAAGCGCTTGTACGGGGCCGGGCTTTCTTT. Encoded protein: CASSEALVRGRAFF.

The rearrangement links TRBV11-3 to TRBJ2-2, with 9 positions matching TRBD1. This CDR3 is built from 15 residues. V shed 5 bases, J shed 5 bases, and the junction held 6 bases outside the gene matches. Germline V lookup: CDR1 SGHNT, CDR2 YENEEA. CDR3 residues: CASSRDRDLTGELFF. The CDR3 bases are TGTGCCAGCAGCAGGGACAGGGATCTTACCGGGGAGCTGTTTTTT. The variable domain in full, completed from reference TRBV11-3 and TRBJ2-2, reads EAGVVQSPRYKIIEKKQPVAFWCNPISGHNTLYWYLQNLGQGPELLIRYENEEAVDDSQLPKDRFSAERLKGVDSTLKIQPAELGDSAVYLCASSRDRDLTGELFFGEGSRLTVL.

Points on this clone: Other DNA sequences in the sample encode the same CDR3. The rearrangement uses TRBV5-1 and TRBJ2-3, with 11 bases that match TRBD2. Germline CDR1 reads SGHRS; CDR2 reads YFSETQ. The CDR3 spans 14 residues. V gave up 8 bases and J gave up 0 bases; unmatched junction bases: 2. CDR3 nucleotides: TGCGCCAGTCGGACTAGCGGGAGCACAGATACGCAGTATTTT. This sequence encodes CASRTSGSTDTQYF.

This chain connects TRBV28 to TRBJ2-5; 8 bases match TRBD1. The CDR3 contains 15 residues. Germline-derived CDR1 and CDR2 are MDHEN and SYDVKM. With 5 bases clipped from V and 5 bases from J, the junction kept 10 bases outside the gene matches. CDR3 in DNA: TGTGCCAGCAGTCCCCCAGGGGGCGCGGCCGAGACCCAGTACTTC. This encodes CASSPPGGAAETQYF.

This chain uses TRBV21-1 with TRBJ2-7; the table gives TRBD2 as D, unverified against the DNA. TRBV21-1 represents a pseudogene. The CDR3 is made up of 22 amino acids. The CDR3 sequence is CASSKAHPRIGSSGSGEGEQYF. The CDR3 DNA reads TGTGCCAGCAGCAAAGCGCATCCAAGAATCGGTTCTAGCGGGAGTGGGGAGGGCGAGCAGTACTTC.

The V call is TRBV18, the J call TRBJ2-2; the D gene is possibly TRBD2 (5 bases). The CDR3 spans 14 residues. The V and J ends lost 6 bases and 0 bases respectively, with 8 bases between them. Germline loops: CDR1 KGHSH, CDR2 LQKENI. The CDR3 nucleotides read TGTGCCAGCTCCCAGCGGTCGAACACCGGGGAGCTGTTTTTT. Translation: CASSQRSNTGELFF.

In DNA, the CDR3 is TGTGCCTGGAGTCGGGACAGATATTACTTAACGGGCTACGAGCAGTACTTC. It yields the protein CAWSRDRYYLTGYEQYF. The chain has TRBV30 and TRBJ2-7, with TRBD1 matching over 7 bases. The CDR3 loop spans 17 amino acids. The germline V gene has CDR1 GTSNPN and CDR2 SVGIG (reference sequence). With 2 bases clipped from V and 3 bases from J, the junction kept 16 bases outside the gene matches.

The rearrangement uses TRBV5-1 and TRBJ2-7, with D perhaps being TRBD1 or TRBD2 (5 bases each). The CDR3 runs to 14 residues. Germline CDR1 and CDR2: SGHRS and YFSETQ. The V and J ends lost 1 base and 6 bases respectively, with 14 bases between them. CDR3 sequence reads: CASSLYIRGSEQYF. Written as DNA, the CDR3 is TGCGCCAGCAGCTTGTATATCCGGGGCAGCGAGCAGTACTTC.

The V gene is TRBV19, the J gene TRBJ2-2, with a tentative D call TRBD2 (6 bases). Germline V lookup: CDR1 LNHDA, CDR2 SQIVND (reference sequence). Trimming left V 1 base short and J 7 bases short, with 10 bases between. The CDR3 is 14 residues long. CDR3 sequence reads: CASSIGRDGGELFF. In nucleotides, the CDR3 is TGTGCCAGTAGTATAGGGCGGGATGGCGGGGAGCTGTTTTTT. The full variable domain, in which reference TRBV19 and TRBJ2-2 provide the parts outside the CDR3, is DGGITQSPKYLFRKEGQNVTLSCEQNLNHDAMYWYRQDPGQGLRLIYYSQIVNDFQKGDIAEGYSVSREKKESFPLTVTSAQKNPTAFYLCASSIGRDGGELFFGEGSRLTVL.

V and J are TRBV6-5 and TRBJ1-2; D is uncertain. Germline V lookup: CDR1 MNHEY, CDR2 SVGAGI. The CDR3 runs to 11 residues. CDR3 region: CSTTANYGYTF. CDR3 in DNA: TGTTCCACCACAGCTAACTATGGCTACACCTTC.

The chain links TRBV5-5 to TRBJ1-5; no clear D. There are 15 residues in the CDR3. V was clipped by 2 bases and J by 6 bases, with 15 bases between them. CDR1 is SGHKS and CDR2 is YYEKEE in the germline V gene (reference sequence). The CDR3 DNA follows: TGTGCCAGCAGCTTACAAGCGGGAAGAAGTCAGCCCCAGCATTTT. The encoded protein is CASSLQAGRSQPQHF.

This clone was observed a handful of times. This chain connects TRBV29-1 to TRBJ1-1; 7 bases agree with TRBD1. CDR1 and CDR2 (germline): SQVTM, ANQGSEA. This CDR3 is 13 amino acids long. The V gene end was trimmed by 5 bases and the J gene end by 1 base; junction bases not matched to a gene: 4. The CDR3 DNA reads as TGCAGCGTTATCGGGACAGCGAACACTGAAGCTTTCTTT. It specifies CSVIGTANTEAFF.

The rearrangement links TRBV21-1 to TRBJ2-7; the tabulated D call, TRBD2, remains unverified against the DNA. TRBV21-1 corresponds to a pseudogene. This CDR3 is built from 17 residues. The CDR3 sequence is CAIGKRVLAGVWCEQYF. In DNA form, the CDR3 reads TGTGCCATCGGAAAACGGGTGCTAGCGGGAGTGTGGTGCGAGCAGTACTTC.

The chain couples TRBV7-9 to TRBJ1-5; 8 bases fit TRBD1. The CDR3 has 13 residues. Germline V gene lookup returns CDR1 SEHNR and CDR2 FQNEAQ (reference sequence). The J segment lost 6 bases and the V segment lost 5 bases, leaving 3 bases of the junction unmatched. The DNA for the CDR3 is TGTGCCAGCAGCGGAACAGGGGGTCAGCCCCAGCATTTT. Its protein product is CASSGTGGQPQHF.

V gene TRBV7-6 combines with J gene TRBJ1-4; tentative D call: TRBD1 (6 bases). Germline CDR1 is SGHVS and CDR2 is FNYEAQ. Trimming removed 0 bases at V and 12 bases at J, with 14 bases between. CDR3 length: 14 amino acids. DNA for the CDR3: TGTGCCAGCAGCTTAGCCCCCGGTAGGGGGGAACTGTTTTTT. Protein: CASSLAPGRGELFF.

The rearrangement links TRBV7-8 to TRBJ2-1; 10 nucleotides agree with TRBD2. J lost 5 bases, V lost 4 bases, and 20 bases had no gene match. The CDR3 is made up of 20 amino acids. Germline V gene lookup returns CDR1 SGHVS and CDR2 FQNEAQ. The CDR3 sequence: CASSWGAYRASGRANNEQFF. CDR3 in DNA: TGTGCCAGCAGCTGGGGGGCATACAGGGCCAGCGGGAGGGCCAACAATGAGCAGTTCTTC. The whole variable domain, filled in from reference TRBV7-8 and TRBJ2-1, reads GAGVSQSPRYKVAKRGQDVALRCDPISGHVSLFWYQQALGQGPEFLTYFQNEAQLDKSGLPSDRFFAERPEGSVSTLKIQRTQQEDSAVYLCASSWGAYRASGRANNEQFFGPGTRLTVL.

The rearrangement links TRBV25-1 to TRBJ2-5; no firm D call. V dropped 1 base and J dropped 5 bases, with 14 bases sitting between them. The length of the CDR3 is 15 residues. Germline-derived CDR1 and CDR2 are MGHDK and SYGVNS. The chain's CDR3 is CASSESVGPWETQYF. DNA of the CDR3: TGTGCCAGCAGTGAATCAGTAGGGCCGTGGGAGACCCAGTACTTC.

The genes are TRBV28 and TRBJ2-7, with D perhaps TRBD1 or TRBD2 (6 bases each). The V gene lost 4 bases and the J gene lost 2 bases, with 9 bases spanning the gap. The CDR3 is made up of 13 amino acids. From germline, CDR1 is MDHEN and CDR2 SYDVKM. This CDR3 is CASSSGATYEQYF. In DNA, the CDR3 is TGTGCCAGCAGTTCGGGGGCGACCTACGAGCAGTACTTC.

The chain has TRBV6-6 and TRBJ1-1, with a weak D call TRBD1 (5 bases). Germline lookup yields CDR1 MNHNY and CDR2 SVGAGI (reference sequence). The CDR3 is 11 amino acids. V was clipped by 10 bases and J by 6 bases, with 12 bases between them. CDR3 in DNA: TGTGCCACCAGGGAGGGTTCTGAAGCTTTCTTT. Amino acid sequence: CATREGSEAFF.

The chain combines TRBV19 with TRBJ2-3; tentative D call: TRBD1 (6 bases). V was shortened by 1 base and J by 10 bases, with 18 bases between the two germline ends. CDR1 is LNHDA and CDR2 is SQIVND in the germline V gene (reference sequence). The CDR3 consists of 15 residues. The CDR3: CASSIVGTARGPQYF. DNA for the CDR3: TGTGCCAGTAGTATAGTGGGGACCGCCAGGGGACCGCAGTATTTT.